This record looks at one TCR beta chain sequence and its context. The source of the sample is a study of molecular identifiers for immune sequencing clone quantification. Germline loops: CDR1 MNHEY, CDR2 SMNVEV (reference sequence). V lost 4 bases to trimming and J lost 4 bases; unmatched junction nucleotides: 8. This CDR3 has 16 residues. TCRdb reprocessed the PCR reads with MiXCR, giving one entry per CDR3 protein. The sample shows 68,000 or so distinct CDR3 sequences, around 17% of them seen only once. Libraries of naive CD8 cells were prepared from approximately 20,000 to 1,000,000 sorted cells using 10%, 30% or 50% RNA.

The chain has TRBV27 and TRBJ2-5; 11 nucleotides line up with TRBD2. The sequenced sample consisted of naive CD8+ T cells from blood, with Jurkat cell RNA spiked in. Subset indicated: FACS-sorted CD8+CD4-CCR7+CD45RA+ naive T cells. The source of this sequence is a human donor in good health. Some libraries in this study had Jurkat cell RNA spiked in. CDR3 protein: CASSSVAGGPIETQYF. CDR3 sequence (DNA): TGTGCCAGCAGTTCGGTAGCGGGAGGGCCAATAGAGACCCAGTACTTC.